Listed here are 23 T cell receptor beta chains from one sample, sequenced in a study of long-term antiretroviral therapy in people with HIV. With survey level as its setting, the immunoSEQ assay was v3.0. Assay: immunoSEQ multiplex PCR; the TCRdb copy retains only in-frame clones and omits some. The table lists about 22,000 clones, 86% of them singletons. The sample was unsorted PBMCs, taken 1.3 years after starting antiretroviral therapy. The source of these receptors is a man aged 55 to 70 with HIV.

The chain uses TRBV4-2 and TRBJ2-2; 7 nucleotides align to TRBD2. The CDR3 extends over 15 amino acids. The V and J ends lost 1 base and 5 bases, in that order; junction bases with no gene match: 4. Looked up from germline, CDR1 is LGHNA and CDR2 is YNFKEQ. The CDR3 DNA reads TGTGCCAGCAGCCAAGGTGGGGGAGGGACCGGGGAGCTGTTTTTT. Translated, it gives CASSQGGGGTGELFF.

The chain is built from TRBV15 and TRBJ2-5, with D uncertain. The CDR3 length is 14 residues. CDR1 and CDR2 from the germline V gene are LNHNV and YYDKDF (reference sequence). Deletions cut 3 bases from V and 1 base from J, with 9 bases between. The CDR3 spells CATSREQRQETQYF. The DNA of the CDR3 is TGTGCCACCAGCAGGGAACAACGCCAAGAGACCCAGTACTTC.

The chain joins TRBV5-6 to TRBJ1-3; D remains ambiguous. Trimming left V 4 bases short and J 7 bases short, with 18 bases between. The V gene's germline CDR1 is SGHDT and CDR2 YYEEEE. The CDR3 is made up of 15 amino acids. CDR3 sequence (DNA): TGTGCCAGCAGCCTCAATACGGGGTTTGGGAACACCATATATTTT. This encodes CASSLNTGFGNTIYF. The full variable domain, with the rest looked up from reference TRBV5-6 and TRBJ1-3, is DAGVTQSPTHLIKTRGQQVTLRCSPKSGHDTVSWYQQALGQGPQFIFQYYEEEERQRGNFPDRFSGHQFPNYSSELNVNALLLGDSALYLCASSLNTGFGNTIYFGEGSWLTVV.

The V gene is TRBV6-6, the J gene TRBJ1-1; D may be TRBD1 (6 bases). Per the germline V gene, CDR1 is MNHNY and CDR2 is SVGAGI (reference sequence). This CDR3 has 16 amino acids. With 6 bases removed from V and 0 bases from J, the gap between germline ends came to 17 bases. CDR3 amino acids: CASRRQATSMNTEAFF. Here the CDR3 DNA reads TGTGCCAGCAGGAGACAGGCTACCTCGATGAACACTGAAGCTTTCTTT.

The genes are TRBV10-3 and TRBJ1-1, with D perhaps TRBD1 (5 bases). The germline gives CDR1 ENHRY, CDR2 SYGVKD. This CDR3 region has 14 residues. The V gene lost 4 bases and the J gene lost 11 bases, with 20 bases spanning the gap. This CDR3 is CAISGMQGAGGAFF. In nucleotides, the CDR3 is TGTGCCATCAGTGGGATGCAAGGGGCGGGTGGGGCTTTCTTT.

This clone was seen once. The chain employs TRBV10-1 and TRBJ2-5, with 10 bases matching TRBD2. The V and J ends lost 1 base and 2 bases, in that order; junction bases with no gene match: 4. This CDR3 has 16 residues. Germline CDR1 WNHNN, CDR2 SYGVQD (reference sequence). CDR3 sequence: CASSEFSGGPQETQYF. CDR3 coding DNA: TGCGCCAGCAGTGAGTTTAGCGGGGGGCCGCAAGAGACCCAGTACTTC.

This clone was observed a few times. V usage is TRBV5-1 and J usage is TRBJ2-5; 7 bases map to TRBD1. V gave up 0 bases and J gave up 4 bases; unmatched junction bases: 12. Germline V gives CDR1 SGHRS, CDR2 YFSETQ. The CDR3 contains 17 residues. The CDR3 reads CASSLVYRGPVRETQYF. DNA for the CDR3: TGCGCCAGCAGCTTGGTGTACAGGGGTCCTGTTCGAGAGACCCAGTACTTC.

The chain uses TRBV28 and TRBJ2-7; D is perhaps TRBD1 or TRBD2 (5 bases each). Deletions cut 6 bases from V and 1 base from J, with 22 bases between. CDR1 MDHEN and CDR2 SYDVKM come from the germline V gene. This CDR3 is 17 amino acids long. CDR3 sequence: CASSSQLDSFYSYEQYF. The CDR3, as DNA: TGTGCCAGCAGCTCACAACTAGACAGTTTCTATTCCTACGAGCAGTACTTC. The full variable domain, completed using reference TRBV28 and TRBJ2-7, is DVKVTQSSRYLVKRTGEKVFLECVQDMDHENMFWYRQDPGLGLRLIYFSYDVKMKEKGDIPEGYSVSREKKERFSLILESASTNQTSMYLCASSSQLDSFYSYEQYFGPGTRLTVT.

V and J are TRBV6-5 and TRBJ2-7; D not certain. Germline V lookup: CDR1 MNHEY, CDR2 SVGAGI. The ends were cut back, 2 bases at V and 5 bases at J, with 10 bases in the middle. CDR3 length equals 13 residues. DNA of the CDR3: TGTGCCAGCAGTTACGCCCATGGAAACGAGCAGTACTTC. It encodes CASSYAHGNEQYF.

This chain uses TRBV11-1 with TRBJ1-3, with 7 bases identical to TRBD1. The CDR3 length is 16 residues. V lost 2 bases, J lost 2 bases, and 6 bases stayed unmatched. Germline V gives CDR1 SGHAT, CDR2 FQDESV (reference sequence). The CDR3 nucleotides read TGTGCCAGCAGCTTACAGACCGGGACAGCTGGAAACACCATATATTTT. This encodes CASSLQTGTAGNTIYF.

The rearrangement links TRBV6-6 to TRBJ2-1; a weak D match, TRBD2 (7 bases). CDR1 MNHNY and CDR2 SVGAGI come from the germline V gene (reference sequence). CDR3 length: 14 residues. Trimming stripped 6 bases from V and 12 bases from J, with 21 bases between. CDR3 sequence reads: CASSAAGAHGGQFF. For the CDR3, the DNA is TGTGCCAGCAGCGCTGCGGGGGCCCATGGAGGGCAGTTCTTC.

This clone occurred once. The rearrangement links TRBV9 to TRBJ2-7; 9 bases fit TRBD2. Germline trimming cut 0 bases from V and 4 bases from J; bases unmatched to any gene: 5. Germline-derived CDR1 and CDR2 are SGDLS and YYNGEE. This CDR3 has 15 amino acids. This chain's CDR3 is CASSVASSGTYEQYF. DNA for the CDR3: TGTGCCAGCAGCGTAGCGTCTAGCGGGACTTACGAGCAGTACTTC.

The chain joins TRBV6-6 to TRBJ1-1; 7 nucleotides match TRBD1. Trimming at V came to 5 bases and at J to 6 bases, leaving 9 bases not matched to a gene. Germline CDR1 is MNHNY and CDR2 is SVGAGI (reference sequence). The CDR3 is 14 amino acids. CDR3 amino acids: CASSILDRAAEAFF. As DNA, the CDR3 is TGTGCCAGCAGTATCCTCGACAGGGCGGCTGAAGCTTTCTTT.

The chain joins TRBV5-1 to TRBJ1-1; possible D gene TRBD1, 6 bases. Between the trimmed V and J ends, which lost 2 bases and 4 bases, there was a span of 18 bases. The CDR3 is 16 residues long. Germline V CDR1 and CDR2: SGHRS, YFSETQ. The CDR3 DNA reads TGCGCCAGCAGCTTTGGACAGCTCAGTATGGTCACTGAAGCTTTCTTT. It specifies CASSFGQLSMVTEAFF.

The chain has TRBV27 and TRBJ1-2, with TRBD1 identical over 11 bases. Germline values: CDR1 MNHEY, CDR2 SMNVEV (reference sequence). The CDR3 runs to 17 residues. V lost 2 bases, J lost 1 base, and 6 bases stayed unmatched. CDR3 amino acids: CASSLGQGALGNYGYTF. CDR3 in DNA: TGTGCCAGCAGTTTAGGACAGGGGGCCCTAGGTAACTATGGCTACACCTTC.

This rearrangement joins TRBV28 to TRBJ1-4; the match to TRBD1 covers 7 bases. The CDR3 is made up of 14 amino acids. V dropped 2 bases and J dropped 10; count of bases not matched to a gene: 7. Germline loops: CDR1 MDHEN, CDR2 SYDVKM. This chain's CDR3 is CASSLTGTVRKLFF. Written as DNA, the CDR3 is TGTGCCAGCAGTTTAACCGGGACAGTGAGAAAACTGTTTTTT.

This chain's CDR3 is CASSDAPSYGYTF. CDR3 in DNA: TGTGCCAGCAGTGACGCCCCGAGCTATGGCTACACCTTC. The rearrangement uses TRBV6-1 and TRBJ1-2; no clear D gene. This CDR3 is 13 amino acids long. Germline-derived CDR1 and CDR2 are MNHNS and SASEGT. V was clipped by 3 bases and J by 4 bases, with 9 bases between them.

There are a few counts of this clone. The junction shows a germline mismatch at one end, possibly a read error. This chain connects TRBV7-2 to TRBJ2-2, with a tentative D call TRBD2 (6 bases). CDR3 length: 16 residues. Germline V gene sequence: CDR1 SGHTA, CDR2 FQGNSA. Written as DNA, the CDR3 is TGTGCCAGCAGCCTAGCCGCGTGGGGGGTCATCGGGGAGCTGTTTTTT. Amino acids: CASSLAAWGVIGELFF.

J is TRBJ2-2 and V is TRBV5-1, with D perhaps matching TRBD2 (5 bases). This CDR3 is built from 13 residues. With 4 bases removed from V and 3 bases from J, the gap between germline ends came to 7 bases. Germline CDR1 is SGHRS and CDR2 is YFSETQ. CDR3 in amino acids: CASSIGDTGELFF. The CDR3 nucleotides read TGCGCCAGCAGCATCGGGGACACCGGGGAGCTGTTTTTT.

The chain uses TRBV2 and TRBJ2-7, with D uncertain. The ends were cut back, 3 bases at V and 5 bases at J, with 2 bases in the middle. CDR3 length: 10 residues. Germline CDR1 reads SNHLY; CDR2 reads FYNNEI. CDR3 sequence reads: CASSENEQYF. The CDR3 DNA follows: TGTGCCAGCAGTGAGAACGAGCAGTACTTC.

The chain combines TRBV19 with TRBJ2-7; D ambiguous. Germline V gives CDR1 LNHDA, CDR2 SQIVND (reference sequence). The V end lost 2 bases, the J end lost 7 bases, and 12 bases lay between the germline ends. This CDR3 has 13 amino acids. The CDR3 reads CASSIRPLGEQYF. The DNA for the CDR3 is TGTGCCAGTAGTATAAGGCCGCTGGGGGAGCAGTACTTC.

The J gene is TRBJ2-3, the V gene TRBV5-6; D gene uncertain. V lost 4 bases, J lost 7 bases, and 10 bases lay in between. Germline V CDR1 and CDR2: SGHDT, YYEEEE. CDR3 length equals 12 residues. The CDR3 here is CASSARRYTQYF. CDR3 DNA sequence: TGTGCCAGCAGCGCACGTAGGTATACGCAGTATTTT.

The rearrangement joins TRBV14 to TRBJ2-3; D is possibly TRBD1 or TRBD2 (5 bases each). Deletions cut 0 bases from V and 4 bases from J, with 14 bases between. Germline V gene sequence: CDR1 SGHDN, CDR2 FVKESK. The CDR3 consists of 16 residues. This chain's CDR3 is CASSQDLGEIADTQYF. CDR3 coding DNA: TGTGCCAGCAGCCAAGACTTGGGGGAGATCGCAGATACGCAGTATTTT.